This is a list of T cell receptor beta chains from one sample in a study of shared clonotypes between healthy human individuals. The assay was immunoSEQ multiplex PCR, and TCRdb's table has in-frame clones only and misses some. The profile shows about 2.3 million clones, approximately 95% of them singletons. Sequencing was performed on naive CD4+ T cells from PBMCs. The origin of the receptors is a young man in good health. Some clones in this sample may be carry-over from other donors' samples. The CDR3 runs from the conserved cysteine through the conserved F or W. D genes are given only for firm matches. Size values are once, few and many counts, or a class for expanded clones, and some rows have none.

clone size	D gene	J gene	V gene	CDR3 DNA	CDR3 protein
-	-	TRBJ2-4	TRBV6-1	TGTGCCAGCAGTGAATCTAGGCACCAGGGAAACATTCAGTACTTC	CASSESRHQGNIQYF
-	TRBD1	TRBJ2-2	TRBV25-1	TGTGCCAGCAGTCGGGGACAGAAATCAAACACCGGGGAGCTGTTTTTT	CASSRGQKSNTGELFF
-	-	TRBJ2-7	TRBV14	TGTGCCAGCAGCCAAGATCCCCCTAAGGGCGAGCAGTACTTC	CASSQDPPKGEQYF
-	TRBD1	TRBJ1-1	TRBV6-1	TGTGCCAGCATGGGACAGGGAGGCACTGAAGCTTTCTTT	CASMGQGGTEAFF
-	TRBD1	TRBJ1-4	TRBV19	TGTGCCAGTAGTAACACCGGGACAGGGGATGAAAAACTGTTTTTT	CASSNTGTGDEKLFF
-	-	TRBJ1-3	TRBV18	TGTGCCAGCTCACCAAGGGATGTTGGAAACACCATATATTTT	CASSPRDVGNTIYF
-	TRBD1	TRBJ2-1	TRBV25-1	TGTGCCAGCAGTGACAGACAGGGGAAGCAGTTCTTC	CASSDRQGKQFF
-	-	TRBJ2-7	TRBV6-5	TGTGCCAGCAGTCCCCTGCTAGGGTACGAGCAGTACTTC	CASSPLLGYEQYF
few	TRBD1	TRBJ1-5	TRBV28	TGTGCCAGCAGTACCGCGGGACAGGGGATGAAGCCCCAGCATTTT	CASSTAGQGMKPQHF
few	-	TRBJ1-5	TRBV28	TGTGCCAGCAGTGGTCCGGGGGGTAGCAATCAGCCCCAGCATTTT	CASSGPGGSNQPQHF
-	-	TRBJ2-7	TRBV29-1	TGCAGCGTTTCTCCGGGACTCGCCTCCTACGAGCAGTACTTC	CSVSPGLASYEQYF
-	TRBD1	TRBJ2-5	TRBV18	TGTGCCAGCTCCTCGCGGACAGGCCGGGAGACCCAGTACTTC	CASSSRTGRETQYF
-	TRBD2	TRBJ2-7	TRBV4-3	TGCGCCAGCAGCCAAAGGGTAGTTGGGACCGGGACTAACTCCTACGAGCAGTACTTC	CASSQRVVGTGTNSYEQYF
-	TRBD1	TRBJ1-6	TRBV7-9	TGTGCCAGCAACAGCGGACAGGGCAGTTCACCCCTCCACTTT	CASNSGQGSSPLHF
-	-	TRBJ2-3	TRBV6-1	TGTGCCAGCAGTGTCCCTAAAGGCACAGATACGCAGTATTTT	CASSVPKGTDTQYF
-	-	TRBJ2-3	TRBV30	TGTGCCTGGAGTGTAAGGGGGACGACATATTTT	CAWSVRGTTYF
-	TRBD2	TRBJ2-5	TRBV5-1	TGCGCCAGCAGCTTGTTTCAGGGAGGGCAAGAGACCCAGTACTTC	CASSLFQGGQETQYF
-	-	TRBJ2-2	TRBV7-9	TGTGCCAGCAGCCCATCCCCTTGGGTCGGGGAGCTGTTTTTT	CASSPSPWVGELFF
-	-	TRBJ2-3	TRBV21-1	TGTGCCAGCTTAGGTTGGGGGTCCTTT	CASLGWGSF
few	TRBD2	TRBJ2-1	TRBV18	TGTGCCAGCTCACAGGGACTAGCGGAATACAATGAGCAGTTCTTC	CASSQGLAEYNEQFF
-	TRBD1	TRBJ2-3	TRBV27	TGTGCCAGCAGTCCGACGACGTACCGGGACAGGGGCACAGATACGCAGTATTTT	CASSPTTYRDRGTDTQYF
-	-	TRBJ1-1	TRBV11-1	TGTGCCAGCAGCGACCTGGGAGGGGGAGGTACTGAAGCTTTCTTT	CASSDLGGGGTEAFF
-	-	TRBJ2-7	TRBV10-3	TGTGCCATCAGGATCGACCGAAACTACGAGCAGTACTTC	CAIRIDRNYEQYF
-	-	TRBJ2-3	TRBV5-1	TGCGCCAGCAGCTCTCCTGACAGCACAGATACGCAGTATTTT	CASSSPDSTDTQYF
-	-	TRBJ2-3	TRBV7-3	TGTGCCAGCAGCTTAGGGAGTTGGACAGATACGCAGTATTTT	CASSLGSWTDTQYF
-	-	TRBJ2-7	TRBV23-1	TGCGCCAGCAGTCATTTAGGGGATCCCAAACTGTTGGATCCCTACGAGCAGTACTTC	CASSHLGDPKLLDPYEQYF
-	-	TRBJ2-5	TRBV19	TGTGCCAGTGACCCGGGTTCCCAAGAGACCCAGTACTTC	CASDPGSQETQYF
-	-	TRBJ2-2	TRBV29-1	TGCAGCGTTGTTACTATCCCGAACACCGGGGAGCTGTTTTTT	CSVVTIPNTGELFF
-	-	TRBJ1-1	TRBV6-5	TGTGCCAGCAGGGGGATAACTGAAGCTTTCTTT	CASRGITEAFF
once	-	TRBJ2-7	TRBV6-9	TGTGCCAGCAGACATTTTGTTAGCTGTTCCTACGAGCAGTACTTC	CASRHFVSCSYEQYF
-	TRBD2	TRBJ2-3	TRBV10-1	TGCGCCAGCAGTTTTGGACTAGCGGCTAGCACAGATACGCAGTATTTT	CASSFGLAASTDTQYF